The clone carrying this T cell receptor (beta chain) appeared a single time. This sample is part of a study of cytomegalovirus exposure and HLA in healthy donors. The PCR employed 60 Vbeta primers together with 13 Jbeta primers. The repertoire was sequenced with immunoSEQ multiplex PCR; TCRdb's copy has only in-frame clones and lacks some. Among 110,000 to 150,000 clones listed, less than 85% were seen once. Per the germline V gene, CDR1 is MNHEY and CDR2 is SMNVEV (reference sequence). The CDR3 contains 17 residues. V lost 5 bases to trimming and J lost 3 bases; unmatched junction nucleotides: 15. The receptor comes from a man aged 18 to 30 in good health and CMV-seropositive. V and J are TRBV27 and TRBJ2-7; TRBD1 agrees at 8 bases. The sequencing sample was made of PBMCs. CDR3 nucleotide sequence: TGTGCCAGCAGTCAAAGGAGCAGGGGGCGAGGGTTCTACGAGCAGTACTTC. Translation gives CASSQRSRGRGFYEQYF.